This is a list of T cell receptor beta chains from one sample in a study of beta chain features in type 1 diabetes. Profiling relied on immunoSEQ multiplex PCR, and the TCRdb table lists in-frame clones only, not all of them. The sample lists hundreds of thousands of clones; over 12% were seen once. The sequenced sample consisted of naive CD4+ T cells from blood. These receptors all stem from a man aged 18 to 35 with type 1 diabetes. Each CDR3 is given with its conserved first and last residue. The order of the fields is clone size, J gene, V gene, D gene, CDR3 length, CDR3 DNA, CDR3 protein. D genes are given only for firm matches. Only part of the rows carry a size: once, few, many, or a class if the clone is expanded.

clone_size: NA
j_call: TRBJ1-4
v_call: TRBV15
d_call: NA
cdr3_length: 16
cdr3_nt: TGTGCCACCAGCAGAGTAGCAGGGGCCCTTAATGAAAAACTGTTTTTT
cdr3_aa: CATSRVAGALNEKLFF

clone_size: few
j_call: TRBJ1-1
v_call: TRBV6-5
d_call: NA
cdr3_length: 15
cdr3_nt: TGTGCCAGCAGTTACTCCGGGGGCGTGAACACTGAAGCTTTCTTT
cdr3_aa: CASSYSGGVNTEAFF

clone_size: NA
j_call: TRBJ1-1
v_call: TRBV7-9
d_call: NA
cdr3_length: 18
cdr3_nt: TGTGCCAGCAGCTTAGTTTTGGGGACGGGGAGGGAGAACACTGAAGCTTTCTTT
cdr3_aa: CASSLVLGTGRENTEAFF

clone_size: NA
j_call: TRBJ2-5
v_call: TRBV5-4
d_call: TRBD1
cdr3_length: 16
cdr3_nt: TGTGCCAGCAGGCCGGGGGGACAGGGGGCTCTAGAGACCCAGTACTTC
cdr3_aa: CASRPGGQGALETQYF

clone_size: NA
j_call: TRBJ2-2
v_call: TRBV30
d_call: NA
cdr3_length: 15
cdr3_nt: TGTGCCTGTTACTACCGTGTCCGGGGGACCGGGGAGCTGTTTTTT
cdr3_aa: CACYYRVRGTGELFF

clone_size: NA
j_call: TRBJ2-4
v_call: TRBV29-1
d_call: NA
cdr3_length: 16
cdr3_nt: TGCAGCGTTGGAACCTCCGGGACCGGATCCAAAAACATTCAGTACTTC
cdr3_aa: CSVGTSGTGSKNIQYF

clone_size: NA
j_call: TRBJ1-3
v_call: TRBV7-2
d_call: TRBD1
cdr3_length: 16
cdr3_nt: TGTGCCAGCAGCCCCCGGACAGGGGGCTTTGGAAACACCATATATTTT
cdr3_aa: CASSPRTGGFGNTIYF

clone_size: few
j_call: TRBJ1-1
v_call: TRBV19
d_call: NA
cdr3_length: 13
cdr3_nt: TGTGCCAGTAGGGTTCGCCTGAACACTGAAGCTTTCTTT
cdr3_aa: CASRVRLNTEAFF

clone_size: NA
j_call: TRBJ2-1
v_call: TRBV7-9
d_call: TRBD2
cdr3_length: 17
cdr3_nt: TGTGCCAGCAGCGCCCTACTAGCGGAGCGCCACTACAATGAGCAGTTCTTC
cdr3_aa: CASSALLAERHYNEQFF

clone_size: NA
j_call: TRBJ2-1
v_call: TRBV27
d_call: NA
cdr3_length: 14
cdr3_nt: TGTGCCAGCAGTTTATTCCCAGGGGCCAATGAGCAGTTCTTC
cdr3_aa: CASSLFPGANEQFF

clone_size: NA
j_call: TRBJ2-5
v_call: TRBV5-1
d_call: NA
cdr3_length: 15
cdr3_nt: TGCGCCAGTCGGGGACGATATGGGGGTCAAGAGACCCAGTACTTC
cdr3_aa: CASRGRYGGQETQYF

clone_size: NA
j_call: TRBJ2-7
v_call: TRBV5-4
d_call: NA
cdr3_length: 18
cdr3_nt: TGTGCCAGCAGCTTGGAAGGGACGAAACGGGCGTTACCCTACGAGCAGTACTTC
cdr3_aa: CASSLEGTKRALPYEQYF

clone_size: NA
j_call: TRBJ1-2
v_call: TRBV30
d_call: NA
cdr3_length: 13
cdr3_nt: TGTGCCTGGACCAACCAGGCATACAATGGCTACACCTTC
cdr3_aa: CAWTNQAYNGYTF

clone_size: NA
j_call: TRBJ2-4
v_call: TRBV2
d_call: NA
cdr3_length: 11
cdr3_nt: TGTGCCAGCAGAGCCAGCAGTATTCAGTACTTC
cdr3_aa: CASRASSIQYF

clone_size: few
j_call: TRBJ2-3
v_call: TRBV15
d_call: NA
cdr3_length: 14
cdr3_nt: TGTGCCACCAGCAGGGACAATCCAGTAGGTACGCAGTATTTT
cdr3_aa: CATSRDNPVGTQYF

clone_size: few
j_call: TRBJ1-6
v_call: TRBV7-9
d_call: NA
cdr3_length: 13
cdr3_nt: TGTGCCAGCAGCCCCTCGGGAGGTTCACCCCTCCACTTT
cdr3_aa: CASSPSGGSPLHF

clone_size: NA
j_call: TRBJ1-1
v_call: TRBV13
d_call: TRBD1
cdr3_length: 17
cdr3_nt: TGTGCCAGCAGCCTATTATCGCGGGGACAGTCGAACACTGAAGCTTTCTTT
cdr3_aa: CASSLLSRGQSNTEAFF

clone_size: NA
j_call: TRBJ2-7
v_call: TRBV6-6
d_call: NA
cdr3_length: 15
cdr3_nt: TGTGCCAGCAGTTACTCAGGGGGGACCCCCTACGAGCAGTACTTC
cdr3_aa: CASSYSGGTPYEQYF

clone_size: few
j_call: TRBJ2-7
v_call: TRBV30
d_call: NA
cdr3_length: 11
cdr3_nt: TGTGCCTGGAGTCAGGGGGGCGAGCAGTACTTC
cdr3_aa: CAWSQGGEQYF

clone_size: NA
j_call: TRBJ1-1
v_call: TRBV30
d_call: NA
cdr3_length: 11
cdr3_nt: TGTGCCTGGAGTGTAGCCAATGAAGCTTTCTTT
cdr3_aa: CAWSVANEAFF

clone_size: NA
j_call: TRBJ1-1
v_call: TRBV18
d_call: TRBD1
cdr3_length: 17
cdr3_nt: TGTGCCAGCTCACGCCTAAGACAGGGACAGGGGAACACTGAAGCTTTCTTT
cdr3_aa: CASSRLRQGQGNTEAFF

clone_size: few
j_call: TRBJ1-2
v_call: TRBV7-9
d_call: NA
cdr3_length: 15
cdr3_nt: TGTGCCAGCAGCCCCGGTGGGCAGGGCCACTATGGCTACACCTTC
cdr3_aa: CASSPGGQGHYGYTF

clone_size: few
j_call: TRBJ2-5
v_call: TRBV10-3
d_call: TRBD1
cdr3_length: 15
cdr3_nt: TGTGCCATCAGGAGGACAGGCGGCGGTCAGGAGACCCAGTACTTC
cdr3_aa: CAIRRTGGGQETQYF

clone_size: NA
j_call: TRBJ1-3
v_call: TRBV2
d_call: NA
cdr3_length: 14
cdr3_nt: TGTGCCTCCCGGGAATTGGCCTCTGGAAACACCATATATTTT
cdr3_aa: CASRELASGNTIYF

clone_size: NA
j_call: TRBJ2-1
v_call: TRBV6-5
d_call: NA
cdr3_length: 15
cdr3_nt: TGTGCCAGCAGTCGACTAGATGGGAGCTACAATGAGCAGTTCTTC
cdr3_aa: CASSRLDGSYNEQFF

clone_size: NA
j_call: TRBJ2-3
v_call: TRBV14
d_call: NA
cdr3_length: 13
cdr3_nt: TGTGCCAGCAGCCGATTTATCACAGATACGCAGTATTTT
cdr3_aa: CASSRFITDTQYF

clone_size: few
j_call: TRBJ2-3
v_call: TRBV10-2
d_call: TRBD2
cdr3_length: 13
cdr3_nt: TGCGCCAGGTCTACCGGGAGGACAGATACGCAGTATTTT
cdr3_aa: CARSTGRTDTQYF

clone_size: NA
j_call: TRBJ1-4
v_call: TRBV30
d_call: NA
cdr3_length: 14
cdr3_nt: TGTGCCTGGGGAAGGACACTTCCTGGAGAAAAACTGTTTTTT
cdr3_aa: CAWGRTLPGEKLFF

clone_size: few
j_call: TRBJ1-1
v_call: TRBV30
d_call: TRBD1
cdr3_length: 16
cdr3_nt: TGTGCCTGGATCCCTACTCTACAGGGGGCGCGCACTGAAGCTTTCTTT
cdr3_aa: CAWIPTLQGARTEAFF